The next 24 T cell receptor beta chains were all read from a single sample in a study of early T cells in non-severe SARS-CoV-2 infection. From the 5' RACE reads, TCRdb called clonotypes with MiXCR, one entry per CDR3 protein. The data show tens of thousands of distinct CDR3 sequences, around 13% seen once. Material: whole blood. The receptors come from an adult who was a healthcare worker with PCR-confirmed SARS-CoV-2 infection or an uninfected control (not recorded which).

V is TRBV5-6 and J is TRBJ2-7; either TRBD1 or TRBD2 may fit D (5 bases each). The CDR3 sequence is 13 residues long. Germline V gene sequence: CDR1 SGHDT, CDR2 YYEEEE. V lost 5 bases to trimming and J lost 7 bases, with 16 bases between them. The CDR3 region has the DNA TGTGCCAGCAGTTACGGGACCCTGGGGGAGCAGTACTTC. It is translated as CASSYGTLGEQYF.

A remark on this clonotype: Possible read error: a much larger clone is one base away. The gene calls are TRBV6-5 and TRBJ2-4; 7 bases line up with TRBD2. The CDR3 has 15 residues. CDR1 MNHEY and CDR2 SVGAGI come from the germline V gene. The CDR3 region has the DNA TGTGTCAGCAGTCCGGGCGGGGGACTCAAAAACATTCAGTACTTC. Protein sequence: CVSSPGGGLKNIQYF.

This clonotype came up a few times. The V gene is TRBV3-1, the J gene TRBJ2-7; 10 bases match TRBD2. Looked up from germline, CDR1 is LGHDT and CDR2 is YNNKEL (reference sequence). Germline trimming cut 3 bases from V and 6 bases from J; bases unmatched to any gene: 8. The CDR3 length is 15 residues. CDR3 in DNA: TGTGCCAGCAGCCAGGCCGGGACTAGCGTCCGCGAGCAGTACTTC. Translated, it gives CASSQAGTSVREQYF.

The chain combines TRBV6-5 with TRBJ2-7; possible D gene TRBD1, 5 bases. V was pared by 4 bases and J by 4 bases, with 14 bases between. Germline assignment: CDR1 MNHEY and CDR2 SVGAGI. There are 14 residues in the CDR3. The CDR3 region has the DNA TGTGCCAGCAGTTCAGGCAGACAGCCTTACGAGCAGTACTTC. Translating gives CASSSGRQPYEQYF.

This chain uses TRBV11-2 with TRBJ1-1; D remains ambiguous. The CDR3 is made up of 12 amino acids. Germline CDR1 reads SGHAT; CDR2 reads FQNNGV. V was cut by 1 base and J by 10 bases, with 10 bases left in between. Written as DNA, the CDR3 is TGTGCCAGCAGCTTAGCCACCCGGCGAGCTTTCTTT. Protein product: CASSLATRRAFF.

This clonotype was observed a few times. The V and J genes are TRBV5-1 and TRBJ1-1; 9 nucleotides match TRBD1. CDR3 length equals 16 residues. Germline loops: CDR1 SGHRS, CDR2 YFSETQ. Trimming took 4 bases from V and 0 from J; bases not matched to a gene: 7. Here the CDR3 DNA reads TGCGCCAGCAGCATGGACAGGGGAAATATGAACACTGAAGCTTTCTTT. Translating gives CASSMDRGNMNTEAFF.

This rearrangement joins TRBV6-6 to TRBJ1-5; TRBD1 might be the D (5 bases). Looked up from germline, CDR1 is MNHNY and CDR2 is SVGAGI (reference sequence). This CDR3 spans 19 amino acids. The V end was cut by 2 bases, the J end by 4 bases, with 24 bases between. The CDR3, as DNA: TGTGCCAGCAGTTACGATATACCGGGACCCACGTCAGGGAATCAGCCCCAGCATTTT. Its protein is CASSYDIPGPTSGNQPQHF.

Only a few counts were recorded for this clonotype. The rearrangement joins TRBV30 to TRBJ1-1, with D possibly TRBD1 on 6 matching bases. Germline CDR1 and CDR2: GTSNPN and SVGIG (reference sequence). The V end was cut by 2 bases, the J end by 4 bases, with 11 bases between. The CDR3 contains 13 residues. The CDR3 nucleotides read TGTGCCTGGAGTAGTGAAGGGGGCACTGAAGCTTTCTTT. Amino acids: CAWSSEGGTEAFF.

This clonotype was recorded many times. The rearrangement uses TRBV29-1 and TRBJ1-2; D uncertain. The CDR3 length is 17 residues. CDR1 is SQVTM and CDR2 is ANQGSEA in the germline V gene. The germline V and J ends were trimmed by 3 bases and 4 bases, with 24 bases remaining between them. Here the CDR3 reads CSVDYNPGPHLPYGYTF. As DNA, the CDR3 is TGCAGCGTTGACTACAATCCCGGGCCCCACTTGCCCTATGGCTACACCTTC.

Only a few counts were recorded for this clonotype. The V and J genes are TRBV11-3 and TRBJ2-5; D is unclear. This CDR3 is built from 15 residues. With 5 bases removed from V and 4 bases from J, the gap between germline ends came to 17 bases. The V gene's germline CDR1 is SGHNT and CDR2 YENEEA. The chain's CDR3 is CASSPEGKGGETQYF. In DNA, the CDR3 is TGTGCCAGCAGCCCCGAAGGGAAGGGCGGAGAGACCCAGTACTTC. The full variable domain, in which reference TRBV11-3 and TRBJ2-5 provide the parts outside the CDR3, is EAGVVQSPRYKIIEKKQPVAFWCNPISGHNTLYWYLQNLGQGPELLIRYENEEAVDDSQLPKDRFSAERLKGVDSTLKIQPAELGDSAVYLCASSPEGKGGETQYFGPGTRLLVL.

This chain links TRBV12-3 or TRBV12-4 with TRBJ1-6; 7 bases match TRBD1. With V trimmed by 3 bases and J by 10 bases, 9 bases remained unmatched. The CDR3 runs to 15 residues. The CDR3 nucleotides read TGTGCCAGCAGTTTCCGTGCAGGGGGGGGATCACCCCTCCACTTT. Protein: CASSFRAGGGSPLHF.

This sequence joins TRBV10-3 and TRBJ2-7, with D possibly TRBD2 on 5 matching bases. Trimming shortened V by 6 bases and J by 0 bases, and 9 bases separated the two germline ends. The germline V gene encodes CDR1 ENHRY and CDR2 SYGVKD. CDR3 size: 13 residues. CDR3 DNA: TGTGCCATCAGGGAGGACGTCTCCTACGAGCAGTACTTC. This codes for CAIREDVSYEQYF.

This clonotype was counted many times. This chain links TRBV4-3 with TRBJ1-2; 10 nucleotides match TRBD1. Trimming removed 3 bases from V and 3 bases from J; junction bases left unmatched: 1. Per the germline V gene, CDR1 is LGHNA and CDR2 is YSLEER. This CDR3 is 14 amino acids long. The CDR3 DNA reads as TGCGCCAGCAGCCAGGGGACAGGGGACTATGGCTACACCTTC. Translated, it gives CASSQGTGDYGYTF.

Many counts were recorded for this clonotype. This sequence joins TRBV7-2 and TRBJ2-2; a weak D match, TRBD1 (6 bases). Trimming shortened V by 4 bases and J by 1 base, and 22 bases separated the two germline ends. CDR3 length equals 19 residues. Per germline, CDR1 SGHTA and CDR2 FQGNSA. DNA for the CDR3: TGTGCCAGCAGCTCCTACCATTTACAGGGCGATCTGAACACCGGGGAGCTGTTTTTT. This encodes CASSSYHLQGDLNTGELFF.

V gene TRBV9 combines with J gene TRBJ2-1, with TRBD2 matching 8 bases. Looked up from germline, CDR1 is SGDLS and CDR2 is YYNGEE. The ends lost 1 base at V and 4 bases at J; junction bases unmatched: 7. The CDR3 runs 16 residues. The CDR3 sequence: CASSVRGTSGYNEQFF. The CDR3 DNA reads TGTGCCAGCAGCGTAAGAGGAACTAGCGGTTACAATGAGCAGTTCTTC.

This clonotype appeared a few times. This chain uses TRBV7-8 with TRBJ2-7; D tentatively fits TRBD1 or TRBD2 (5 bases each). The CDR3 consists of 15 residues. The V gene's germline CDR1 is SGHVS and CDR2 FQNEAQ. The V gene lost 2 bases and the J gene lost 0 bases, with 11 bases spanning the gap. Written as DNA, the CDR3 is TGTGCCAGCAGCTTATATCAGGGACCCTCCTACGAGCAGTACTTC. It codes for CASSLYQGPSYEQYF. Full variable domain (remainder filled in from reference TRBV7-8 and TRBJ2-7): GAGVSQSPRYKVAKRGQDVALRCDPISGHVSLFWYQQALGQGPEFLTYFQNEAQLDKSGLPSDRFFAERPEGSVSTLKIQRTQQEDSAVYLCASSLYQGPSYEQYFGPGTRLTVT.

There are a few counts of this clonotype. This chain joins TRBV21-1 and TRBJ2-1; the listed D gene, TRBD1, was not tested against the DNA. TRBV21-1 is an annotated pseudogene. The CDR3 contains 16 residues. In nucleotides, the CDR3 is TGTGCCAGCAGCAAAGTCGGGACAGGGGGATTCAATGAGCAGTTCTTC. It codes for CASSKVGTGGFNEQFF.

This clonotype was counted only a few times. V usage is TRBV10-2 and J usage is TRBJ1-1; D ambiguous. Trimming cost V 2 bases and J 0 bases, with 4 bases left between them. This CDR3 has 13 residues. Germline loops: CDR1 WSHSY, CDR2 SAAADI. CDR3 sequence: CASSEGMNTEAFF. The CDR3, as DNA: TGCGCCAGCAGTGAGGGGATGAACACTGAAGCTTTCTTT.

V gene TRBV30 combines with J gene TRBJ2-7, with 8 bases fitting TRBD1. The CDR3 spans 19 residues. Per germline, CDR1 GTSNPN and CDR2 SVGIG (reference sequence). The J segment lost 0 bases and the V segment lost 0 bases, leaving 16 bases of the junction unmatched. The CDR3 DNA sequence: TGTGCCTGGAGTGTACGAGGCAGGGGGCGCCTCCCCAGCTCCTACGAGCAGTACTTC. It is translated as CAWSVRGRGRLPSSYEQYF.

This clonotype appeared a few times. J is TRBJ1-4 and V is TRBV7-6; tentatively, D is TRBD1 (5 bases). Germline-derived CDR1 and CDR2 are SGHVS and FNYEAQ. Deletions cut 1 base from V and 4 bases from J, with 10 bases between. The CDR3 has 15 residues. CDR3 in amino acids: CASSLVWGLNEKLFF. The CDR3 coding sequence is TGTGCCAGCAGCTTAGTATGGGGCCTTAATGAAAAACTGTTTTTT. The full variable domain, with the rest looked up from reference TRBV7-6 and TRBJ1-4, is GAGVSQSPRYKVTKRGQDVALRCDPISGHVSLYWYRQALGQGPEFLTYFNYEAQQDKSGLPNDRFSAERPEGSISTLTIQRTEQRDSAMYRCASSLVWGLNEKLFFGSGTQLSVL.

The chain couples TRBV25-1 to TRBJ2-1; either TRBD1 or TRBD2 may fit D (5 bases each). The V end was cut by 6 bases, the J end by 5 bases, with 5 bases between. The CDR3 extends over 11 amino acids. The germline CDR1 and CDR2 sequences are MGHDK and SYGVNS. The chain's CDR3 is CASRGDNEQFF. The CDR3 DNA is TGTGCCAGCAGGGGGGACAATGAGCAGTTCTTC.

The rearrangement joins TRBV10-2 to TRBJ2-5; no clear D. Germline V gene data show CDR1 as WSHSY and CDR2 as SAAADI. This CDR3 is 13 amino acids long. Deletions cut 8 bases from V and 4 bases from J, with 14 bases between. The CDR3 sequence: CASRPDAGETQYF. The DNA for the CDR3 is TGCGCCAGCCGACCGGACGCCGGAGAGACCCAGTACTTC.

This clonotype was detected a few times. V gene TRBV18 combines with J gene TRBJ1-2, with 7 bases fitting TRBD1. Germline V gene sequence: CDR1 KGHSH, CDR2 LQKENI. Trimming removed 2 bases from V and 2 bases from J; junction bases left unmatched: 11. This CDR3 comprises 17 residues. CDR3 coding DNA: TGTGCCAGCTCACCAACCGGGACAGAACATCTAAACTATGGCTACACCTTC. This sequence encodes CASSPTGTEHLNYGYTF.

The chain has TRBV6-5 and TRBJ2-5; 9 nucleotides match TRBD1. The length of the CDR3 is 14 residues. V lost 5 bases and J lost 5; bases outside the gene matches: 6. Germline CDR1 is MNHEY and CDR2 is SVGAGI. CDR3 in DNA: TGTGCCAGCAGTCAGGCCGGGACAGGGGAGACCCAGTACTTC. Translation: CASSQAGTGETQYF.